One sample yielded the 29 T cell receptor beta chains listed below, sequenced in a study of PD-L1 blockade in urothelial cancer. Sequencing was performed with immunoSEQ multiplex PCR; in TCRdb, only in-frame clones are kept and a portion is missing. The repertoire holds 90,000 to 120,000 clones, with 90% to 95% as singletons. The input for sequencing was PBMCs, taken around atezolizumab (anti-PD-L1) treatment. The receptors stem from a woman over 75 with urothelial cancer.

This CDR3 reads CASSQLSKPNTGELFF. The CDR3 bases are TGTGCCAGCAGCCAACTATCTAAACCGAACACCGGGGAGCTGTTTTTT. The V call is TRBV14, the J call TRBJ2-2; D remains ambiguous. V shed 2 bases and J shed 0 bases, with 10 bases lying between them. Germline assignment: CDR1 SGHDN and CDR2 FVKESK. The CDR3 has 16 amino acids.

The chain recombines TRBV28 with TRBJ1-1; D perhaps matches TRBD1 (6 bases). V gave up 6 bases and J gave up 3 bases, with 14 bases separating them. This CDR3 has 14 residues. CDR1 and CDR2 (germline): MDHEN, SYDVKM. The CDR3 DNA is TGTGCCAGCAGCCCGTGGGAGGGGGACACTGAAGCTTTCTTT. Translation gives CASSPWEGDTEAFF.

The V call is TRBV28, the J call TRBJ1-1; D is perhaps TRBD1 (5 bases). The CDR3 covers 12 residues. The V gene's germline CDR1 is MDHEN and CDR2 SYDVKM. Trimming took off 4 bases at V and 3 bases at J, with 6 bases between the two ends. The CDR3 is CASSSGYTEAFF. DNA of the CDR3: TGTGCCAGCAGTTCAGGGTACACTGAAGCTTTCTTT.

The chain combines TRBV28 with TRBJ1-2; D unclear. Per the germline V gene, CDR1 is MDHEN and CDR2 is SYDVKM. The CDR3 has 12 residues. V shed 6 bases and J shed 5 bases, with 10 bases lying between them. The CDR3 sequence is CASRAPPYGYTF. CDR3 coding DNA: TGTGCCAGCAGGGCTCCCCCTTATGGCTACACCTTC.

The genes are TRBV5-1 and TRBJ2-1; TRBD1 is a possible D gene (6 bases). CDR1 SGHRS and CDR2 YFSETQ come from the germline V gene. The CDR3 is 15 residues long. Deletions cut 1 base from V and 5 bases from J, with 13 bases between. The CDR3 region is CASSLLDSLHNEQFF. CDR3 bases: TGCGCCAGCAGCTTGTTGGACAGCTTACACAATGAGCAGTTCTTC.

The CDR3 loop is CASSLTGQPQHF. CDR3 nucleotides: TGTGCCAGCAGTCTGACGGGTCAGCCCCAGCATTTT. The rearrangement links TRBV28 to TRBJ1-5; no reliable D call. Trimming pared 5 bases from V and 6 bases from J, leaving 8 bases between. Per the germline V gene, CDR1 is MDHEN and CDR2 is SYDVKM. This CDR3 is built from 12 residues.

This clone was picked up a small number of times. The gene calls are TRBV6-5 and TRBJ1-2, with D possibly being TRBD1 (6 bases). There are 12 residues in the CDR3. The germline CDR1 and CDR2 sequences are MNHEY and SVGAGI. The ends were cut back, 6 bases at V and 7 bases at J, with 12 bases in the middle. The CDR3 sequence: CASRIQGSGYTF. CDR3 in DNA: TGTGCCAGCAGGATACAGGGTAGTGGCTACACCTTC.

The DNA for the CDR3 is TGCGCCAGCAGCGCCAATAGCGGGAGGACTTGGAACGAGCAGTTCTTC. Its translation is CASSANSGRTWNEQFF. The rearrangement joins TRBV5-1 to TRBJ2-1, with 10 bases matching TRBD2. Germline V gene data show CDR1 as SGHRS and CDR2 as YFSETQ. Trimming removed 4 bases from V and 10 bases from J; junction bases left unmatched: 14. The CDR3 loop spans 16 amino acids. The full variable domain, rest sourced from reference TRBV5-1 and TRBJ2-1, is KAGVTQTPRYLIKTRGQQVTLSCSPISGHRSVSWYQQTPGQGLQFLFEYFSETQRNKGNFPGRFSGRQFSNSRSEMNVSTLELGDSALYLCASSANSGRTWNEQFFGPGTRLTVL.

This chain joins TRBV7-6 and TRBJ1-3; TRBD1 might be the D (6 bases). The germline V gene has CDR1 SGHVS and CDR2 FNYEAQ. CDR3 length equals 15 residues. The V and J ends lost 5 bases and 4 bases respectively, with 15 bases between them. This CDR3 is CASSPDRISGNTIYF. The CDR3 bases are TGTGCCAGCAGCCCCGACAGGATCTCCGGAAACACCATATATTTT.

The rearrangement uses TRBV27 and TRBJ2-5; TRBD2 agrees at 10 bases. Trimming at V came to 3 bases and at J to 5 bases, leaving 15 bases not matched to a gene. This CDR3 region has 18 residues. The germline gives CDR1 MNHEY, CDR2 SMNVEV (reference sequence). The CDR3 is CASSLGPLTSGPGETQYF. The CDR3 DNA is TGTGCCAGCAGTTTGGGCCCCTTGACTAGCGGGCCAGGGGAGACCCAGTACTTC.

The V gene is TRBV4-1, the J gene TRBJ2-1; TRBD1 matches 10 bases. The germline CDR1 and CDR2 sequences are MGHRA and YSYEKL. V shed 3 bases and J 7 bases; nucleotides not matched to a gene: 9. CDR3 length: 16 amino acids. For the CDR3, the DNA is TGCGCCAGCAGCCAGGGCGGGGGACAGGGGTGGAATGAGCAGTTCTTC. Translated: CASSQGGGQGWNEQFF.

V is TRBV9 and J is TRBJ2-2; possibly TRBD2 for D (5 bases). Germline values: CDR1 SGDLS, CDR2 YYNGEE. The CDR3 contains 15 residues. Trimming pared 1 base from V and 3 bases from J, leaving 10 bases between. CDR3 residues: CASSVSRTHTGELFF. The CDR3 DNA sequence: TGTGCCAGCAGCGTATCAAGGACTCACACCGGGGAGCTGTTTTTT.

The chain has TRBV19 and TRBJ2-4, with D possibly matching TRBD2 (5 bases). The germline V gene encodes CDR1 LNHDA and CDR2 SQIVND (reference sequence). This CDR3 has 13 residues. The germline V and J ends were trimmed by 1 base and 9 bases, with 10 bases remaining between them. CDR3 protein: CASSIGASTIQYF. Here the CDR3 DNA reads TGTGCCAGTAGTATAGGGGCTAGCACCATTCAGTACTTC.

The genes are TRBV30 and TRBJ2-7; tentatively, D is TRBD1 (5 bases). The CDR3 contains 13 residues. From germline, CDR1 is GTSNPN and CDR2 SVGIG (reference sequence). The V end lost 0 bases, the J end lost 5 bases, and 11 bases lay between the germline ends. The CDR3 nucleotides are TGTGCCTGGAGTGTACAGACCAGGGACGAGCAGTACTTC. Translated: CAWSVQTRDEQYF. Full variable domain (remainder filled in from reference TRBV30 and TRBJ2-7): SQTIHQWPATLVQPVGSPLSLECTVEGTSNPNLYWYRQAAGRGLQLLFYSVGIGQISSEVPQNLSASRPQDRQFILSSKKLLLSDSGFYLCAWSVQTRDEQYFGPGTRLTVT.

CDR3 DNA sequence: TGTGCCAGCAGCGTAAGCGGGGGCTCCTACAATGAGCAGTTCTTC. It codes for CASSVSGGSYNEQFF. The chain recombines TRBV9 with TRBJ2-1, with 8 bases that match TRBD2. The CDR3 sequence is 15 residues long. Trimming at V came to 1 base and at J to 0 bases, leaving 0 bases not matched to a gene. Germline V gene lookup returns CDR1 SGDLS and CDR2 YYNGEE.

The CDR3 here is CASSEARGYSNQPQHF. Written as DNA, the CDR3 is TGTGCCAGCAGTGAGGCCAGGGGATATAGCAATCAGCCCCAGCATTTT. The chain has TRBV6-1 and TRBJ1-5; tentatively, D is TRBD1 (6 bases). Germline CDR1 is MNHNS and CDR2 is SASEGT. V dropped 3 bases and J dropped 0 bases, with 12 bases sitting between them. The CDR3 loop spans 16 amino acids.

CDR3 bases: TGTGCCAGCAGCGTAGGCCTAGCGGCAGACAATGAGCAGTTCTTC. It encodes CASSVGLAADNEQFF. The rearrangement joins TRBV9 to TRBJ2-1; 7 bases agree with TRBD2. The V gene's germline CDR1 is SGDLS and CDR2 YYNGEE. The CDR3 covers 15 residues. V lost 0 bases and J lost 5; bases outside the gene matches: 5.

The CDR3 reads CASRFAGTGNTGELFF. CDR3 sequence (DNA): TGCGCCAGCAGATTCGCCGGGACAGGGAACACCGGGGAGCTGTTTTTT. The chain combines TRBV5-1 with TRBJ2-2; 8 bases are a match to TRBD1. CDR1 and CDR2 from the germline V gene are SGHRS and YFSETQ. The CDR3 contains 16 residues. V shed 5 bases and J 1 base; nucleotides not matched to a gene: 7.

The chain links TRBV18 to TRBJ1-1; 7 positions agree with TRBD1. J gave up 1 base and V 5 bases, and 10 bases lay outside the gene matches. Germline-derived CDR1 and CDR2 are KGHSH and LQKENI. The CDR3 contains 16 residues. The CDR3: CASSKGSGGPNTEAFF. The CDR3 DNA sequence: TGTGCCAGCTCAAAGGGGTCAGGGGGACCGAACACTGAAGCTTTCTTT.

This chain uses TRBV5-5 with TRBJ1-1, with D tentatively TRBD1 (6 bases). From germline, CDR1 is SGHKS and CDR2 YYEKEE (reference sequence). CDR3 length: 15 amino acids. Deletions cut 3 bases from V and 4 bases from J, with 16 bases between. The CDR3 DNA is TGTGCCAGCAGCTCCCCGGGACATGGGGTCACTGAAGCTTTCTTT. It is translated as CASSSPGHGVTEAFF.

The chain combines TRBV2 with TRBJ1-3; D possibly corresponds to TRBD1 (6 bases). Germline V CDR1 and CDR2: SNHLY, FYNNEI. This CDR3 is 17 amino acids long. Trimming took off 7 bases at V and 2 bases at J, with 21 bases between the two ends. CDR3 bases: TGTGCCAGCATGGGCAGGGGATTTCTCGTGGCTGGAAACACCATATATTTT. Its translation: CASMGRGFLVAGNTIYF.

CDR3 in DNA: TGTGCCAGCAGTATACTCAGACTAGCGGGCGAGCAGTACTTC. Translated: CASSILRLAGEQYF. The V gene is TRBV28, the J gene TRBJ2-7, with 10 bases aligning to TRBD2. Trimming took 5 bases from V and 6 from J; bases not matched to a gene: 7. The V gene's germline CDR1 is MDHEN and CDR2 SYDVKM. This CDR3 region has 14 residues.

The chain couples TRBV7-2 to TRBJ2-1, with 9 bases identical to TRBD1. V gave up 1 base and J gave up 7 bases; unmatched junction bases: 5. This CDR3 is built from 15 residues. Germline V lookup: CDR1 SGHTA, CDR2 FQGNSA. The CDR3 coding sequence is TGTGCCAGCAGCTTAGGGACAGGGGTTTGGAATGAGCAGTTCTTC. Translating gives CASSLGTGVWNEQFF.

This clone appeared once. The CDR3 region is CASSVMGLAGEQYF. Here the CDR3 DNA reads TGTGCCAGCAGTGTGATGGGACTAGCGGGAGAGCAGTACTTC. The rearrangement joins TRBV2 to TRBJ2-7, with 13 bases lining up with TRBD2. The junction had 4 bases not matched to a gene; V was cut back by 4 bases and J by 7 bases. This CDR3 is 14 amino acids long. Germline V gives CDR1 SNHLY, CDR2 FYNNEI.

The chain is built from TRBV10-2 and TRBJ1-5; unclear D gene. The CDR3 spans 13 residues. Germline CDR1 is WSHSY and CDR2 is SAAADI. V was clipped by 5 bases and J by 9 bases, with 14 bases between them. CDR3 bases: TGCGCCAGCAGTACGGACGGGAATTCGCCCCAGCATTTT. Translation: CASSTDGNSPQHF.

The V call is TRBV7-3, the J call TRBJ2-2, with 7 bases lining up with TRBD2. Per germline, CDR1 SGHTA and CDR2 FQGTGA. With 3 bases clipped from V and 1 base from J, the junction kept 2 bases outside the gene matches. There are 15 residues in the CDR3. In DNA, the CDR3 is TGTGCCAGCAGCTTGGGGGGGAGGAACACCGGGGAGCTGTTTTTT. Its protein is CASSLGGRNTGELFF. The full variable domain, in which reference TRBV7-3 and TRBJ2-2 provide the parts outside the CDR3, is GAGVSQTPSNKVTEKGKYVELRCDPISGHTALYWYRQSLGQGPEFLIYFQGTGAADDSGLPNDRFFAVRPEGSVSTLKIQRTERGDSAVYLCASSLGGRNTGELFFGEGSRLTVL.

The J gene is TRBJ2-6, the V gene TRBV19; the match to TRBD2 covers 7 bases. Trimming took 6 bases from V and 4 from J; bases not matched to a gene: 6. This CDR3 spans 15 amino acids. Per germline, CDR1 LNHDA and CDR2 SQIVND (reference sequence). The CDR3 bases are TGTGCCAGTAGAGGATGGGACTACGGGGCCAACGTCCTGACTTTC. It codes for CASRGWDYGANVLTF.

This clone was observed a few times. J is TRBJ1-2 and V is TRBV10-3; maybe TRBD1 (5 bases). Between the trimmed V and J ends, which lost 4 bases and 6 bases, there was a span of 9 bases. CDR1 ENHRY and CDR2 SYGVKD come from the germline V gene. This CDR3 contains 12 residues. The CDR3 loop reads CAISVREDGYTF. CDR3 DNA: TGTGCCATCAGTGTCAGGGAGGATGGCTACACCTTC.

The chain uses TRBV7-9 and TRBJ1-4, with TRBD1 identical over 7 bases. Germline loops: CDR1 SEHNR, CDR2 FQNEAQ (reference sequence). The CDR3 sequence is 14 residues long. Unmatched junction bases numbered 4, after V lost 3 bases and J lost 6 bases. In DNA form, the CDR3 reads TGTGCCAGCAGCTTCGACAGGGAAGATGAAAAACTGTTTTTT. It codes for CASSFDREDEKLFF. The variable domain in full, with the rest retrieved from reference TRBV7-9 and TRBJ1-4, is DTGVSQNPRHKITKRGQNVTFRCDPISEHNRLYWYRQTLGQGPEFLTYFQNEAQLEKSRLLSDRFSAERPKGSFSTLEIQRTEQGDSAMYLCASSFDREDEKLFFGSGTQLSVL.